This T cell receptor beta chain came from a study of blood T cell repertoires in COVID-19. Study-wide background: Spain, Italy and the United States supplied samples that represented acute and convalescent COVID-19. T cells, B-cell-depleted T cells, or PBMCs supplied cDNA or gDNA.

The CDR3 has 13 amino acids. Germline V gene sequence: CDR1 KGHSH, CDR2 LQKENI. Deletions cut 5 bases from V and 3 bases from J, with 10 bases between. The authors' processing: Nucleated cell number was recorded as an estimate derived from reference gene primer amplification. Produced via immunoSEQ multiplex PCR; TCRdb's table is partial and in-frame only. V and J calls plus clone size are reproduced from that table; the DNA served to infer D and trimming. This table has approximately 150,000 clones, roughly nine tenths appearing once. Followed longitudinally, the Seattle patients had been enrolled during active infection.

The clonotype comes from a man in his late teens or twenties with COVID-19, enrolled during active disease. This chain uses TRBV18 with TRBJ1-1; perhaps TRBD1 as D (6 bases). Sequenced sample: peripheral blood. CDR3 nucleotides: TGTGCCAGCTCAACAGGGCGGGACACTGAAGCTTTCTTT. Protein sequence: CASSTGRDTEAFF.